This T cell receptor beta chain was profiled in a study of shared clonotypes between healthy human individuals. TCRdb's table, derived via immunoSEQ multiplex PCR, lists solely in-frame clones and lacks some. The sample holds approximately 2,000,000 clones, under 95% seen once. The CDR3 is 15 amino acids. Germline V lookup: CDR1 SGHAT, CDR2 FQNNGV. The trim removed 3 bases at V and 1 base at J, leaving 6 bases unmatched. About this clone: No antigen is known for it.

The study, taken as a whole, reports: The sharing of 5% to 5.5% of naive CD4 clonotypes was seen across a few donors.

Sequencing used naive CD4+ T cells from PBMCs. The sample's subset: CD45RA+ positively selected. V usage is TRBV11-2 and J usage is TRBJ2-7; 7 bases align to TRBD1. The source of this sequence is a man aged 18 to 30 in good health. Some clones in this sample may be carry-over from other donors' samples. The CDR3 region is CASSLNRDRSYEQYF. CDR3 coding DNA: TGTGCCAGCAGCTTGAACCGGGACAGATCCTACGAGCAGTACTTC. The variable domain in full, completed from reference TRBV11-2 and TRBJ2-7, reads EAGVAQSPRYKIIEKRQSVAFWCNPISGHATLYWYQQILGQGPKLLIQFQNNGVVDDSQLPKDRFSAERLKGVDSTLKIQPAKLEDSAVYLCASSLNRDRSYEQYFGPGTRLTVT.